Listed below are T cell receptor beta chains from one sample, sequenced in a study of shared clonotypes between healthy human individuals. Measured with immunoSEQ multiplex PCR; TCRdb has only the in-frame clones, and not every one. Of about 2 million clones in the sample, about 95% were seen once. Source material: naive CD8+ T cells sorted from blood. The receptors stem from a man aged 18 to 29 in good health. The CDR3 runs from the conserved cysteine through the conserved F or W. D genes are given only for firm matches. A clone size is listed for some rows: how often the clone was seen (once, few, many), or a class if it is expanded.

J,D,V,size,CDR3,DNA
TRBJ2-2,TRBD2,TRBV6-5,-,CASSSAGDTGELFF,TGTGCCAGCAGTTCAGCGGGGGACACCGGGGAGCTGTTTTTT
TRBJ2-2,-,TRBV11-2,-,CASSFLYAGELFF,TGTGCCAGCAGCTTTTTATACGCCGGGGAGCTGTTTTTT
TRBJ2-5,TRBD1,TRBV10-1,-,CASSSPPGQGMEETQYF,TGCGCCAGCAGCAGCCCCCCGGGACAGGGGATGGAAGAGACCCAGTACTTC
TRBJ2-7,TRBD2,TRBV30,-,CAWSLLARSSYEQYF,TGTGCCTGGAGCTTACTAGCGCGGAGCTCCTACGAGCAGTACTTC
TRBJ2-5,-,TRBV27,-,CASSLRDARETQYF,TGTGCCAGCAGTCTCCGCGACGCCCGGGAGACCCAGTACTTC
TRBJ2-4,-,TRBV28,once,CASSFRIADIQYF,TGTGCCAGCAGTTTTAGGATCGCGGACATTCAGTACTTC
TRBJ2-7,-,TRBV30,once,CAWSVPYEQYF,TGTGCCTGGAGTGTCCCATACGAGCAGTACTTC
TRBJ1-2,-,TRBV2,-,CASSEALASNYGYTF,TGTGCCAGCAGTGAAGCCCTTGCCAGTAACTATGGCTACACCTTC
TRBJ1-4,-,TRBV27,-,CASRDFDEKLFF,TGTGCCAGCAGGGACTTTGATGAAAAACTGTTTTTT
TRBJ2-1,-,TRBV4-1,-,CASSLYSGSYNEQFF,TGCGCCAGCAGCCTATATAGCGGATCCTACAATGAGCAGTTCTTC
TRBJ2-7,TRBD1,TRBV5-4,-,CASGEGATRKYF,TGTGCCAGCGGCGAGGGGGCGACCAGAAAGTACTTC
TRBJ1-1,-,TRBV28,-,CASSLSQGDGNTEAFF,TGTGCCAGCAGTTTATCCCAAGGGGACGGGAACACTGAAGCTTTCTTT
TRBJ2-5,TRBD2,TRBV9,-,CASSVGWAGVEETQYF,TGTGCCAGCAGCGTAGGATGGGCGGGAGTTGAAGAGACCCAGTACTTC
TRBJ2-1,TRBD2,TRBV27,-,CASSWGGNEQFF,TGTGCCAGCAGTTGGGGGGGAAATGAGCAGTTCTTC
TRBJ2-1,-,TRBV7-3,-,CASSATSSPPYNEQFF,TGTGCCAGCAGCGCGACCTCCTCACCCCCCTACAATGAGCAGTTCTTC
TRBJ2-7,-,TRBV11-2,-,CASSLDLAGLGEQYF,TGTGCCAGCAGCTTAGATCTTGCAGGGCTCGGCGAGCAGTACTTC
TRBJ2-3,-,TRBV7-6,-,CASSLGPDFSTDTQYF,TGTGCCAGCAGCTTAGGGCCTGACTTCAGCACAGATACGCAGTATTTT
TRBJ2-7,TRBD1,TRBV29-1,-,CSVEEAGTGGSYEQYF,TGCAGCGTTGAAGAAGCCGGGACAGGGGGCTCCTACGAGCAGTACTTC
TRBJ2-7,-,TRBV7-8,-,CASSLVPGQLTEQYF,TGTGCCAGCAGCTTAGTACCTGGACAGCTTACCGAGCAGTACTTC
TRBJ2-3,-,TRBV7-7,-,CASSSGRGDTQYF,TGTGCTAGCAGCTCAGGGCGGGGAGATACGCAGTATTTT
TRBJ2-5,-,TRBV7-6,-,CASSPGTFGETQYF,TGTGCCAGCAGCCCCGGGACATTTGGGGAGACCCAGTACTTC
TRBJ2-7,-,TRBV5-6,-,CASSLGRVYEQYF,TGTGCCAGCAGCTTGGGCAGGGTTTACGAGCAGTACTTC
TRBJ2-7,-,TRBV5-8,-,CASSPGHTYEQYF,TGTGCCAGCAGCCCGGGACATACCTACGAGCAGTACTTC
TRBJ1-2,TRBD1,TRBV19,-,CASSISGTHRGNTF,TGTGCCAGTAGTATTTCCGGGACTCACAGGGGTAACACCTTC
TRBJ2-7,TRBD1,TRBV6-6,-,CASSSPGGSYEQYF,TGTGCCAGCAGTTCCCCAGGGGGCTCCTACGAGCAGTACTTC
TRBJ1-5,-,TRBV27,-,CASSPRWGVLQPQHF,TGTGCCAGCAGCCCGCGATGGGGAGTTTTGCAGCCCCAGCATTTT
TRBJ2-1,-,TRBV7-2,-,CASSSRERYNEQFF,TGTGCCAGCAGCTCACGGGAGCGGTACAATGAGCAGTTCTTC
TRBJ2-2,-,TRBV9,-,CASSVAVGPGGELFF,TGTGCCAGCAGCGTAGCTGTGGGGCCCGGCGGGGAGCTGTTTTTT
TRBJ1-2,-,TRBV9,-,CASSPGAYQYTF,TGTGCCAGCAGCCCGGGCGCTTACCAGTACACCTTC
TRBJ2-7,TRBD1,TRBV9,once,CASSPQGARNEQYF,TGTGCCAGCAGCCCTCAGGGGGCGCGAAACGAGCAGTACTTC
TRBJ2-7,TRBD2,TRBV6-5,-,CASRELAGEDDEQYF,TGTGCCAGCAGAGAATTAGCGGGAGAGGACGACGAGCAGTACTTC
TRBJ2-7,-,TRBV5-1,-,CASSLEGEYYEQYF,TGCGCCAGCAGCTTGGAAGGGGAGTACTACGAGCAGTACTTC
TRBJ1-2,-,TRBV4-3,-,CASSQGWQEPSNYGYTF,TGCGCCAGCAGCCAAGGATGGCAGGAACCATCTAACTATGGCTACACCTTC
TRBJ1-2,-,TRBV4-1,-,CASSQAPTGILYGYTF,TGCGCCAGCAGCCAGGCCCCCACAGGTATCCTCTATGGCTACACCTTC